The clone carrying this T cell receptor beta chain was seen more than once but under ten times. The source of the sample is a study of type 1 regulatory T cells. Background on the study: T-allo10 is a Tr1-enriched, alloantigen-specific CD4 T cell product made in vitro.

The CDR3 covers 12 residues. Germline values: CDR1 MDHEN, CDR2 SYDVKM. V was cut by 5 bases and J by 0 bases, with 5 bases left in between. A single record per CDR3 protein comes from TCRdb applying MiXCR to the reads. The table shows 15,000 to 20,000 distinct CDR3 sequences, with roughly 10% occurring only once. The sequenced sample was CD4+ T cells, either the whole sample or a sorted fraction (not recorded which). This sequence was found in a human donor in good health. The chain is built from TRBV28 and TRBJ2-7; D not resolved. CDR3 in amino acids: CASSVYSYEQYF. The CDR3 DNA follows: TGTGCCAGCAGTGTTTACTCCTACGAGCAGTACTTC.